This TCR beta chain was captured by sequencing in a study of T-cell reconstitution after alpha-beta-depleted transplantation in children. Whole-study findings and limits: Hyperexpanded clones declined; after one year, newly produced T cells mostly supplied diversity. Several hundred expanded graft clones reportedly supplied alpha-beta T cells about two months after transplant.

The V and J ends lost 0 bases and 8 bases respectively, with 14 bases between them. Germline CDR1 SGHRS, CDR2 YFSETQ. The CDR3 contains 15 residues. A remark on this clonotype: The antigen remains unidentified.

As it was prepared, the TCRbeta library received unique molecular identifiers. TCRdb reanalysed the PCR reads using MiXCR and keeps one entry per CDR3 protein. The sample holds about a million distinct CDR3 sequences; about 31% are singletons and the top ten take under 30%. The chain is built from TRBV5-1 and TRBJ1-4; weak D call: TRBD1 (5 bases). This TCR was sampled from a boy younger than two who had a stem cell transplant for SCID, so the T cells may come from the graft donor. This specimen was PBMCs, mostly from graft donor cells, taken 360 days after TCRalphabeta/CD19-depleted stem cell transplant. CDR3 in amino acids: CASSLEGTGVEKLFF. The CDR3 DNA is TGCGCCAGCAGCTTGGAGGGGACGGGAGTGGAAAAACTGTTTTTT. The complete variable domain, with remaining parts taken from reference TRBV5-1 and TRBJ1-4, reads KAGVTQTPRYLIKTRGQQVTLSCSPISGHRSVSWYQQTPGQGLQFLFEYFSETQRNKGNFPGRFSGRQFSNSRSEMNVSTLELGDSALYLCASSLEGTGVEKLFFGSGTQLSVL.